This entry concerns a single TCR beta chain. Its antigen is still unknown. This sample was taken from a study of CD8 T cells in ankylosing spondylitis. TCRdb redid the calling of the 5' RACE reads with MiXCR, one entry per CDR3 protein. In the table there are more than 600,000 distinct CDR3 sequences, around 17% of which are singletons. Germline assignment: CDR1 SGHTA and CDR2 FQGNSA. J gave up 3 bases and V 4 bases, and 2 bases lay outside the gene matches. CDR3 size: 13 residues. Study-level results: Within ankylosing spondylitis blood, a TCR beta motif made up of eight or nine highly homologous variants appeared to be characteristic. It was reported that disease-linked clones were significantly enriched in matched ankylosing spondylitis synovial fluid.

The chain recombines TRBV7-2 with TRBJ2-7, with TRBD2 identical over 8 bases. The specimen was blood, either unsorted or a sorted T cell fraction (not recorded which). The source is a male donor with ankylosing spondylitis. CDR3 loop: CASSYTSGYEQYF. Written as DNA, the CDR3 is TGTGCCAGCAGCTACACTAGCGGCTACGAGCAGTACTTC.